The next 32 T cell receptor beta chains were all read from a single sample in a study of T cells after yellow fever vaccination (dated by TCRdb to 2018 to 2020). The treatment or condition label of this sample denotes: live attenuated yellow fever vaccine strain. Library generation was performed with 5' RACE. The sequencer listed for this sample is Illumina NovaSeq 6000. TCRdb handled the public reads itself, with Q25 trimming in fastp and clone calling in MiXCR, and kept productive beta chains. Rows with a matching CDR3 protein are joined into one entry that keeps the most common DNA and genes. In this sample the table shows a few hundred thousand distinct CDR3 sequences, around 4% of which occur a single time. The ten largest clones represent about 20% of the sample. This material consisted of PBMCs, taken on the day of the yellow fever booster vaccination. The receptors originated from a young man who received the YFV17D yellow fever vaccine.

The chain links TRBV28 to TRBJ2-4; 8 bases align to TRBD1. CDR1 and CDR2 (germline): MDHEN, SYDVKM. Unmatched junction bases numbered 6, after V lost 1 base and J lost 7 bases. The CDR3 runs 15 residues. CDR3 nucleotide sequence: TGTGCCAGCAGTTTATTACAGGGGGGTTTGAACATTCAGTACTTC. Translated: CASSLLQGGLNIQYF. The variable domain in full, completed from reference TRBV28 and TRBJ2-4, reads DVKVTQSSRYLVKRTGEKVFLECVQDMDHENMFWYRQDPGLGLRLIYFSYDVKMKEKGDIPEGYSVSREKKERFSLILESASTNQTSMYLCASSLLQGGLNIQYFGAGTRLSVL.

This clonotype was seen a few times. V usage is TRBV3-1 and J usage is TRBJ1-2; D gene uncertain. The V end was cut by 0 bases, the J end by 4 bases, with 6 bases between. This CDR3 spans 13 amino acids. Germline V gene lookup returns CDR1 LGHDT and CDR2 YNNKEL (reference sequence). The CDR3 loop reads CASSQEAVYGYTF. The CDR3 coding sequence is TGTGCCAGCAGCCAAGAGGCAGTCTATGGCTACACCTTC.

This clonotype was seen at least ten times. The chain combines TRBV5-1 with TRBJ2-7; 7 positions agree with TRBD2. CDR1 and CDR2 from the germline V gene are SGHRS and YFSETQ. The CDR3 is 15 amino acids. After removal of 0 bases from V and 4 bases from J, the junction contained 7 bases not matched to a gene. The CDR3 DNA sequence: TGCGCCAGCAGCTTGGATTTTCAGGGACTATACGAGCAGTACTTC. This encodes CASSLDFQGLYEQYF.

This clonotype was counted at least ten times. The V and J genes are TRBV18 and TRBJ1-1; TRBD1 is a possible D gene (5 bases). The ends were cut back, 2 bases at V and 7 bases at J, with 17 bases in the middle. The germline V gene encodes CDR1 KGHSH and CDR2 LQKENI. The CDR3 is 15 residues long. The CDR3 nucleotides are TGTGCCAGCTCACCAGATATAAAGGGACGCTTTGAAGCTTTCTTT. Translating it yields CASSPDIKGRFEAFF.

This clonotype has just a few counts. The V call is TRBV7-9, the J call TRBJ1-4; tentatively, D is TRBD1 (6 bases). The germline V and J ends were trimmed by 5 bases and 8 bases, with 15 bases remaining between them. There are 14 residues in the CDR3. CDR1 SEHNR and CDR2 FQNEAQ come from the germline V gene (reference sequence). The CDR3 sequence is CASSPRGAFEKLFF. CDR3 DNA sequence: TGTGCCAGCAGCCCCCGGGGGGCCTTCGAAAAACTGTTTTTT. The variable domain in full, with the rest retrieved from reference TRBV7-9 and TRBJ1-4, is DTGVSQNPRHKITKRGQNVTFRCDPISEHNRLYWYRQTLGQGPEFLTYFQNEAQLEKSRLLSDRFSAERPKGSFSTLEIQRTEQGDSAMYLCASSPRGAFEKLFFGSGTQLSVL.

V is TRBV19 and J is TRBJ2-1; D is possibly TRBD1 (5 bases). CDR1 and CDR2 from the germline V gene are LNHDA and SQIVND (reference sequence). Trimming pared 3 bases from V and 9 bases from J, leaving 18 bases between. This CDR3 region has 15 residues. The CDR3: CASSISQGRASEQFF. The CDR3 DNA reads TGTGCCAGTAGTATTTCTCAGGGAAGGGCAAGTGAGCAGTTCTTC.

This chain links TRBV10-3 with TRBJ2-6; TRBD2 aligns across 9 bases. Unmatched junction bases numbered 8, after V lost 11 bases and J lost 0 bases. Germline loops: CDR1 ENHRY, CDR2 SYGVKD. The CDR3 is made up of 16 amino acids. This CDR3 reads CAVGGGAYSGANVLTF. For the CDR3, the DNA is TGTGCCGTAGGCGGGGGGGCCTACTCTGGGGCCAACGTCCTGACTTTC.

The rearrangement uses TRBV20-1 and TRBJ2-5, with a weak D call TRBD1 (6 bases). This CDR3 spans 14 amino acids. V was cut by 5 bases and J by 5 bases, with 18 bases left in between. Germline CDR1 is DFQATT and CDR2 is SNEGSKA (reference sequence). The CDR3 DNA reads TGCAGTGCTCCGGACAGACGGGTAGGGGAGACCCAGTACTTC. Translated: CSAPDRRVGETQYF.

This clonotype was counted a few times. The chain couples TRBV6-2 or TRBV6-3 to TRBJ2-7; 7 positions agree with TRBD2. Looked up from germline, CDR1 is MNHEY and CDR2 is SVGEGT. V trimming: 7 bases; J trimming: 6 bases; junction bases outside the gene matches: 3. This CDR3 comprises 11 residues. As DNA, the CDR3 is TGTGCCAGCACCGCGGGAGTCGAGCAGTACTTC. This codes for CASTAGVEQYF.

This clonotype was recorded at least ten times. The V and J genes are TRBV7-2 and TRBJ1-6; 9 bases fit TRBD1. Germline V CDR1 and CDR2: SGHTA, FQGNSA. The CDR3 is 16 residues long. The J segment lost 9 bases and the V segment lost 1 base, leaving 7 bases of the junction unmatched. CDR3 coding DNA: TGTGCCAGCAGCTTAGTTCACAGGGGGCGGTTTTCACCCCTCCACTTT. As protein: CASSLVHRGRFSPLHF.

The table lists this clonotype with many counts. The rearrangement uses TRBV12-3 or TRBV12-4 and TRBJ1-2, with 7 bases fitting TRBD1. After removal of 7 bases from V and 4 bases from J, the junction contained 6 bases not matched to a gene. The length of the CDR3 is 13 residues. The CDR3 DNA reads TGTGCCAGCACCCTGGGACAGTTCTATGGCTACACCTTC. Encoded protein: CASTLGQFYGYTF.

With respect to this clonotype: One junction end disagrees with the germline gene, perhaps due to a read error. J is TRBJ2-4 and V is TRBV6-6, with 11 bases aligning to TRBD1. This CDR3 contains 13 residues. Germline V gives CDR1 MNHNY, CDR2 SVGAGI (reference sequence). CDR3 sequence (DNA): TGTGCCAGCACCTCCGGGACAGGGGGTTACGGGTTCTTC. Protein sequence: CASTSGTGGYGFF.

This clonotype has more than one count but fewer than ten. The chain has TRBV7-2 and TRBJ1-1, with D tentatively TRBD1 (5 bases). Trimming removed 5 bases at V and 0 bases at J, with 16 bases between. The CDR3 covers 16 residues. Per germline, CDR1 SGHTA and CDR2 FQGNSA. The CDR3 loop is CASSPGRAPLNTEAFF. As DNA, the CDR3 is TGTGCCAGCAGCCCCGGCAGGGCCCCACTGAACACTGAAGCTTTCTTT.

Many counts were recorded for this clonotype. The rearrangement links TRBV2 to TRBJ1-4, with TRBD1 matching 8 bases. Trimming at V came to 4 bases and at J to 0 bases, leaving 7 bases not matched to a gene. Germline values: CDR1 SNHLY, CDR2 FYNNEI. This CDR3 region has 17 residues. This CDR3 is CASSGGQETATNEKLFF. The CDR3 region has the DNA TGTGCCAGCAGTGGGGGACAGGAGACCGCAACTAATGAAAAACTGTTTTTT.

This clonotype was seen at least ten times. DNA for the CDR3: TGTGCCAGCAGTGAGTTCCCCCGGGACGAGCAGTACGTC. Residues: CASSEFPRDEQYV. The chain employs TRBV2 and TRBJ2-7; unclear D gene. Trimming removed 3 bases at V and 5 bases at J, with 11 bases between. This CDR3 contains 13 residues. Germline V gives CDR1 SNHLY, CDR2 FYNNEI.

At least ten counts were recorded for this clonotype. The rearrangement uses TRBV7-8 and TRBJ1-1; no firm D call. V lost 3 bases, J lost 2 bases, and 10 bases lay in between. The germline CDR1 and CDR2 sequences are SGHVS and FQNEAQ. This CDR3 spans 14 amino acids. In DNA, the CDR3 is TGTGCCAGCAGCTTTCTAGGGCGAAACACTGAAGCTTTCTTT. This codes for CASSFLGRNTEAFF.

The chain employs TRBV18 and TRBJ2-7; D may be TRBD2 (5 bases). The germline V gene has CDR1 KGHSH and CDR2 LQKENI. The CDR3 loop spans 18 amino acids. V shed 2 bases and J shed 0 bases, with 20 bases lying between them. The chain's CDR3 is CASSPSRGRQASSYEQYV. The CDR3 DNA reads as TGTGCCAGCTCACCATCACGGGGTAGGCAGGCTAGCTCCTACGAGCAGTACGTC.

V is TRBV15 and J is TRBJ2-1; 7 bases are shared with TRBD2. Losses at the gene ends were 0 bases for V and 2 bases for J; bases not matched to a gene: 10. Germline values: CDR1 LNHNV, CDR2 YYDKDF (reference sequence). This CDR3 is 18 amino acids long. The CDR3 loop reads CATSRDHPSGVPYNEQFF. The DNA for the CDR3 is TGTGCCACCAGCAGAGATCACCCCAGCGGGGTCCCCTACAATGAGCAGTTCTTC.

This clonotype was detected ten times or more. CDR3 sequence reads: CASSLAPGGTEAFF. CDR3 sequence (DNA): TGCGCCAGCAGCTTGGCCCCCGGGGGCACTGAAGCTTTCTTT. The J gene is TRBJ1-1, the V gene TRBV5-1, with D possibly being TRBD1 (5 bases). V lost 0 bases and J 4 bases, leaving 10 bases between the germline ends. Germline-derived CDR1 and CDR2 are SGHRS and YFSETQ. The CDR3 totals 14 residues.

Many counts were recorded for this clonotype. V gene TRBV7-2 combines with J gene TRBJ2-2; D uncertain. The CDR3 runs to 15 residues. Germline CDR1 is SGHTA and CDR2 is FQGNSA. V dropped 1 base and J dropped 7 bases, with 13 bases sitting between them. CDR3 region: CASSLGRANLGELFF. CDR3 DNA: TGTGCCAGCAGCTTAGGTCGGGCCAACCTCGGGGAGCTGTTTTTT.

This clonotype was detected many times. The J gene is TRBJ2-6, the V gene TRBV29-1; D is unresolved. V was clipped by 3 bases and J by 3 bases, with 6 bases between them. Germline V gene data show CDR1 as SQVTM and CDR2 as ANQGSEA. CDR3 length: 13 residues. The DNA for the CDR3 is TGCAGCGTTGATCTAGGTGGGGCCAACGTCCTGACTTTC. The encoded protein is CSVDLGGANVLTF.

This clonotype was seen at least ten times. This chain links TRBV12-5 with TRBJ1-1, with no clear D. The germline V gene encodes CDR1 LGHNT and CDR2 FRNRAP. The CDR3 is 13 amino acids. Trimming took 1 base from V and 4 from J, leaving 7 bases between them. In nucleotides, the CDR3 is TGTGCTAGTGGTTTGGAGGTGGGCACTGAAGCTTTCTTT. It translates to CASGLEVGTEAFF. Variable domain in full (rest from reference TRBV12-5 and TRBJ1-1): DARVTQTPRHKVTEMGQEVTMRCQPILGHNTVFWYRQTMMQGLELLAYFRNRAPLDDSGMPKDRFSAEMPDATLATLKIQPSEPRDSAVYFCASGLEVGTEAFFGQGTRLTVV.

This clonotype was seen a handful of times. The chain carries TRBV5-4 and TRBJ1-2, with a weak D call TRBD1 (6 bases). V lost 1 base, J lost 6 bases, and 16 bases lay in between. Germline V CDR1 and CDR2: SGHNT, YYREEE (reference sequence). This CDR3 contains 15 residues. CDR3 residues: CASSLKKTGNNGYTF. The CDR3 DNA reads TGTGCCAGCAGCTTGAAAAAGACAGGAAACAATGGCTACACCTTC.

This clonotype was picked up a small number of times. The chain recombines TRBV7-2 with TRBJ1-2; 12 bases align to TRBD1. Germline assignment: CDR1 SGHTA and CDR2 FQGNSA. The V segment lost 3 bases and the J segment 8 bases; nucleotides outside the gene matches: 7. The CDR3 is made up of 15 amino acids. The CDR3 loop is CASSLGQGALGGYTF. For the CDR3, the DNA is TGTGCCAGCAGCTTGGGACAGGGGGCTTTAGGAGGCTACACCTTC.

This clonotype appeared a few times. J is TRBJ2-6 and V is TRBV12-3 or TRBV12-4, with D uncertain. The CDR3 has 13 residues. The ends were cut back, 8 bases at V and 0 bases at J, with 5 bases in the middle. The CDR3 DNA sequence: TGTGCCAGCCAAATCTCTGGGGCCAACGTCCTGACTTTC. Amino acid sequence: CASQISGANVLTF.

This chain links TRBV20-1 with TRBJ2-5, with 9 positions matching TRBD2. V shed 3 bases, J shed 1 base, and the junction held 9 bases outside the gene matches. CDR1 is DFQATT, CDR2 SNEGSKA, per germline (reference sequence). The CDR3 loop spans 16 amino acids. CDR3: CSASVSGGPTQETQYF. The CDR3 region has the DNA TGCAGTGCTAGCGTTAGCGGGGGCCCGACCCAAGAGACCCAGTACTTC.

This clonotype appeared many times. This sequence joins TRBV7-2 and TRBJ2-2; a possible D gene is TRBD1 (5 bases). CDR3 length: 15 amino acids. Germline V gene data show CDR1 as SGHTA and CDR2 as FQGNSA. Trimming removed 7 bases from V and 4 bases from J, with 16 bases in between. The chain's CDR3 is CASIQQLGRTGELFF. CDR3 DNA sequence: TGTGCCAGCATCCAACAGCTGGGGCGCACCGGGGAGCTGTTTTTT.

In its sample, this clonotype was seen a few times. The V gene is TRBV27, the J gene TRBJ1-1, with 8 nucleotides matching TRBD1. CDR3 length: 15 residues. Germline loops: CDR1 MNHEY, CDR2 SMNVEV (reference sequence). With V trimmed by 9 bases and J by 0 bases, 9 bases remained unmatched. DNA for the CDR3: TGTGCCAGTCAGACAGGGGCCAACGTGAACACTGAAGCTTTCTTT. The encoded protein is CASQTGANVNTEAFF.

CDR3 sequence (DNA): TGCGCCAGCAGCACGGGACAGGTGTTGGGTGAGCAGTTCTTC. Its translation: CASSTGQVLGEQFF. The rearrangement uses TRBV5-1 and TRBJ2-1, with 8 positions matching TRBD1. This CDR3 is built from 14 residues. J lost 9 bases, V lost 4 bases, and 9 bases had no gene match. Germline V lookup: CDR1 SGHRS, CDR2 YFSETQ.

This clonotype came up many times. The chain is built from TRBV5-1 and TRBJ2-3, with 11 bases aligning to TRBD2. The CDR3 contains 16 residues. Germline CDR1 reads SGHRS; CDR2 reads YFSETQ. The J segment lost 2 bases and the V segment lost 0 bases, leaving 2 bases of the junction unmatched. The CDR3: CASSLALAGDTDTQYF. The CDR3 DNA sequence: TGCGCCAGCAGCTTGGCACTAGCGGGGGACACAGATACGCAGTATTTT.

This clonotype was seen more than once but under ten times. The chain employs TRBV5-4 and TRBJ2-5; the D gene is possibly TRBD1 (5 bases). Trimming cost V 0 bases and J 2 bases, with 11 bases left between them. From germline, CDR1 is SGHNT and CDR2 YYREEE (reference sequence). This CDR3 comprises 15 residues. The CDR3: CASSLGAGNQETQYF. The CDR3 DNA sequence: TGTGCCAGCAGCTTGGGAGCAGGGAATCAAGAGACCCAGTACTTC.

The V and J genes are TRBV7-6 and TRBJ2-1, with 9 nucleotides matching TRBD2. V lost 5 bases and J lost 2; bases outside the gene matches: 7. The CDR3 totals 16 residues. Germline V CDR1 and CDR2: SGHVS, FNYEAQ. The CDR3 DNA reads TGTGCCAGCAGCGAGATGGCGGGGGGGCCCTACAATGAGCAGTTCTTC. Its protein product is CASSEMAGGPYNEQFF.